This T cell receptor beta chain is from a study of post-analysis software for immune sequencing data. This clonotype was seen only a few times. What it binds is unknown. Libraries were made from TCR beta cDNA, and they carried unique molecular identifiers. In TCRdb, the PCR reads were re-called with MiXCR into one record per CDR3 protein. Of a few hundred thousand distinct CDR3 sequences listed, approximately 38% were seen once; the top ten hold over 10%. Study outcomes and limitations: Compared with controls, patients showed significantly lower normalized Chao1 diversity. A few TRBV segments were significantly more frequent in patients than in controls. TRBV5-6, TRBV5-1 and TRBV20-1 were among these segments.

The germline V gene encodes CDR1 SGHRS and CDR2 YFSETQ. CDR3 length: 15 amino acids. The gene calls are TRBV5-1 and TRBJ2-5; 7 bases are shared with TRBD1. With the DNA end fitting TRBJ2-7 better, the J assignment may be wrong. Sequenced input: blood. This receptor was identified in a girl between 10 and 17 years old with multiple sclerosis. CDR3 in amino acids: CASSPQTGTASEQYF. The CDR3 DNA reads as TGCGCCAGCAGCCCCCAGACCGGGACAGCTTCCGAGCAGTACTTC.